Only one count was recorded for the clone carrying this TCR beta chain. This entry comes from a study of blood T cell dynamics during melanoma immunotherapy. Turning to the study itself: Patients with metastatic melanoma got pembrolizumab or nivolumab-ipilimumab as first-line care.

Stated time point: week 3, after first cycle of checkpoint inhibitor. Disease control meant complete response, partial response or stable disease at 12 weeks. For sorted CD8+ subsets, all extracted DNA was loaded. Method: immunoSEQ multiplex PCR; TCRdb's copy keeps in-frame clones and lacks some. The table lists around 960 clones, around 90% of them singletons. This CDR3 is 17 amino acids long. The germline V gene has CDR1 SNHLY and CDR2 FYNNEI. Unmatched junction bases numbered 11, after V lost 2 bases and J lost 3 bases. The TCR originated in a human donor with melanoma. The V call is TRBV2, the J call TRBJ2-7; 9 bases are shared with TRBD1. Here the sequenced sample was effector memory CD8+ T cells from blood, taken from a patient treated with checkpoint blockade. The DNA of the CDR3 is TGTGCCAGCAGTGAAACGAACAGGGGGCTAAGTATCTACGAGCAGTACTTC. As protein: CASSETNRGLSIYEQYF.